These 27 T cell receptor beta chains came from one sample sequenced in a study of blood T cell repertoires in COVID-19. Sequenced by immunoSEQ multiplex PCR; TCRdb stores in-frame clones only, minus some. The repertoire includes just under 60,000 clones, about 78% of them detected once, and around 12% sits in the top ten. Sequenced material: peripheral blood. These receptors came from a man of 80 years or more with acute or convalescent COVID-19.

Only one count was recorded for this clone. V usage is TRBV6-5 and J usage is TRBJ2-2; 8 bases agree with TRBD2. Germline CDR1 reads MNHEY; CDR2 reads SVGAGI. CDR3 length: 14 residues. J gave up 7 bases and V 10 bases, and 11 bases lay outside the gene matches. The CDR3 sequence is CATRAGGKNGELFF. Here the CDR3 DNA reads TGTGCCACCCGTGCGGGGGGCAAGAACGGGGAGCTGTTTTTT.

By proportion, this clone is medium-sized (0.01 to 0.1%). The V gene is TRBV12-3 or TRBV12-4, the J gene TRBJ1-1, with D uncertain. V was trimmed by 8 bases and J by 10 bases, leaving 17 bases between them. CDR3 length: 12 amino acids. The CDR3 spells CASSVYEGTAFF. Written as DNA, the CDR3 is TGTGCCAGCTCGGTCTATGAGGGTACAGCTTTCTTT.

The V gene is TRBV5-1, the J gene TRBJ2-3, with TRBD1 as a possible D gene (5 bases). CDR1 is SGHRS, CDR2 YFSETQ, per germline. Trimming took off 0 bases at V and 4 bases at J, with 12 bases between the two ends. CDR3 size: 15 residues. Here the CDR3 reads CASSLAAGWADTQYF. CDR3 bases: TGCGCCAGCAGCTTGGCCGCAGGGTGGGCAGATACGCAGTATTTT.

The chain links TRBV7-8 to TRBJ2-1, with a tentative D call TRBD2 (6 bases). CDR1 and CDR2 from the germline V gene are SGHVS and FQNEAQ. This CDR3 has 17 residues. The V and J ends lost 4 bases and 4 bases respectively, with 20 bases between them. CDR3: CASSYPRGGKLYNEQFF. DNA of the CDR3: TGTGCCAGCAGCTACCCCCGAGGCGGGAAATTATACAATGAGCAGTTCTTC.

This clone was detected only once. The chain recombines TRBV6-5 with TRBJ2-2, with 9 bases identical to TRBD1. This CDR3 comprises 14 residues. Germline lookup yields CDR1 MNHEY and CDR2 SVGAGI. Trimming at V came to 2 bases and at J to 6 bases, leaving 1 base not matched to a gene. This chain's CDR3 is CASSYRQGAGELFF. The CDR3 nucleotides read TGTGCCAGCAGTTACCGACAGGGGGCCGGGGAGCTGTTTTTT.

V is TRBV27 and J is TRBJ1-5; D is possibly TRBD1 (6 bases). In germline, CDR1 is MNHEY, CDR2 SMNVEV (reference sequence). V was cut by 6 bases and J by 1 base, with 19 bases left in between. The CDR3 extends over 17 amino acids. The CDR3 is CASSPGGAGRSNQPQHF. The CDR3 DNA reads as TGTGCCAGCAGCCCTGGGGGGGCGGGCCGAAGCAATCAGCCCCAGCATTTT.

For this clone: Other DNA sequences within the sample encode an identical CDR3. This chain uses TRBV5-1 with TRBJ2-6; the D gene is possibly TRBD1 (5 bases). Trimming removed 0 bases at V and 4 bases at J, with 8 bases between. This CDR3 has 15 residues. From germline, CDR1 is SGHRS and CDR2 YFSETQ. CDR3 amino acids: CASSLEGAGANVLTF. The DNA for the CDR3 is TGCGCCAGCAGCTTGGAAGGGGCAGGGGCCAACGTCCTGACTTTC.

The V and J genes are TRBV5-1 and TRBJ2-1; 8 bases match TRBD1. This CDR3 has 15 residues. Germline CDR1 SGHRS, CDR2 YFSETQ. V lost 0 bases to trimming and J lost 4 bases; unmatched junction nucleotides: 3. DNA of the CDR3: TGCGCCAGCAGCTTGGATGGACAGGGATACAATGAGCAGTTCTTC. Residues: CASSLDGQGYNEQFF.

The V and J genes are TRBV19 and TRBJ2-7, with TRBD1 identical over 10 bases. Per the germline V gene, CDR1 is LNHDA and CDR2 is SQIVND (reference sequence). V shed 5 bases and J 0 bases; nucleotides not matched to a gene: 1. This CDR3 has 14 residues. The CDR3 loop reads CASSWTGGSYEQYF. The CDR3 nucleotides read TGTGCCAGTAGTTGGACAGGGGGCTCCTACGAGCAGTACTTC.

The chain recombines TRBV4-2 with TRBJ1-6, with 9 bases fitting TRBD1. CDR1 is LGHNA, CDR2 YNFKEQ, per germline. CDR3 length: 14 amino acids. V shed 1 base, J shed 10 bases, and the junction held 2 bases outside the gene matches. The CDR3 loop is CASSQGTGVSPLHF. The CDR3 coding sequence is TGTGCCAGCAGCCAAGGGACAGGGGTCTCACCCCTCCACTTT.

The chain combines TRBV5-1 with TRBJ1-2, with 8 nucleotides matching TRBD1. V was pared by 3 bases and J by 8 bases, with 12 bases of the junction left unmatched. The CDR3 has 15 residues. CDR1 is SGHRS, CDR2 YFSETQ, per germline. The CDR3 DNA follows: TGCGCCAGCAGCTCCTTAGGACAGGGTCGATTCGGCTACACCTTC. Encoded protein: CASSSLGQGRFGYTF.

The V call is TRBV20-1, the J call TRBJ2-1, with no clear D. Germline lookup yields CDR1 DFQATT and CDR2 SNEGSKA (reference sequence). V gave up 7 bases and J gave up 6 bases, with 7 bases separating them. The CDR3 has 10 residues. CDR3 coding DNA: TGCAGTGTAGCCCCCAATGAGCAGTTCTTC. Translating it yields CSVAPNEQFF.

This clone appeared a few times. The rearrangement uses TRBV29-1 and TRBJ2-7, with 10 bases lining up with TRBD1. This CDR3 comprises 13 residues. Germline assignment: CDR1 SQVTM and CDR2 ANQGSEA. Trimming cost V 6 bases and J 3 bases; bases outside gene matches: 5. The CDR3, as DNA: TGCAGCGTAGGGACAGGGGTAAACTACGAGCAGTACTTC. This codes for CSVGTGVNYEQYF.

This chain connects TRBV19 to TRBJ2-6, with a tentative D call TRBD1 (6 bases). V was trimmed by 5 bases and J by 5 bases, leaving 13 bases between them. There are 15 residues in the CDR3. CDR1 LNHDA and CDR2 SQIVND come from the germline V gene (reference sequence). This CDR3 is CASSPYRDRANVLTF. The CDR3 DNA reads TGTGCCAGTAGTCCCTACAGGGATAGGGCCAACGTCCTGACTTTC.

The chain links TRBV7-9 to TRBJ2-5, with a weak D call TRBD1 (6 bases). Trimming took 4 bases from V and 2 from J, leaving 11 bases between them. Germline CDR1 and CDR2: SEHNR and FQNEAQ (reference sequence). The CDR3 is made up of 14 amino acids. The CDR3 coding sequence is TGTGCCAGCAGCTGGACAGCCATACAAGAGACCCAGTACTTC. It is translated as CASSWTAIQETQYF.

The rearrangement uses TRBV11-2 and TRBJ2-3; TRBD1 matches 7 bases. This CDR3 spans 13 amino acids. The J segment lost 6 bases and the V segment lost 5 bases, leaving 5 bases of the junction unmatched. Germline CDR1 SGHAT, CDR2 FQNNGV. The CDR3 reads CASSQTGIDTQYF. In DNA, the CDR3 is TGTGCCAGCAGCCAGACAGGGATTGATACGCAGTATTTT.

This clone has a handful of counts. The V call is TRBV19, the J call TRBJ1-2; 9 bases align to TRBD1. The germline V gene encodes CDR1 LNHDA and CDR2 SQIVND (reference sequence). The V and J ends lost 6 bases and 7 bases, in that order; junction bases with no gene match: 15. The length of the CDR3 is 16 residues. The CDR3 DNA follows: TGTGCCAGTAGGAGTACAGGGGGCCGCCTCACTACTGGCTACACCTTC. Translating it yields CASRSTGGRLTTGYTF.

The chain recombines TRBV18 with TRBJ2-1; 7 bases agree with TRBD2. Germline CDR1 reads KGHSH; CDR2 reads LQKENI. V trimming: 0 bases; J trimming: 6 bases; junction bases outside the gene matches: 5. The CDR3 has 15 amino acids. CDR3: CASSPPGLLINEQFF. DNA of the CDR3: TGTGCCAGCTCACCACCGGGACTACTTATCAATGAGCAGTTCTTC.

A word on this clone: The identical CDR3 is also encoded by other nucleotide sequences in the sample. The V and J genes are TRBV19 and TRBJ1-1; 7 bases are a match to TRBD1. Germline loops: CDR1 LNHDA, CDR2 SQIVND (reference sequence). Trimming cost V 3 bases and J 0 bases; bases outside gene matches: 1. The CDR3 is 14 residues long. The CDR3 nucleotides are TGTGCCAGTAGTATCACAGGGGTGAACACTGAAGCTTTCTTT. Translation: CASSITGVNTEAFF.

The chain has TRBV7-9 and TRBJ1-5, with TRBD1 matching 8 bases. From germline, CDR1 is SEHNR and CDR2 FQNEAQ (reference sequence). After removal of 5 bases from V and 2 bases from J, the junction contained 5 bases not matched to a gene. This CDR3 comprises 15 residues. CDR3 nucleotides: TGTGCCAGCAGCGCACAGGGGGTCGGCAATCAGCCCCAGCATTTT. Protein sequence: CASSAQGVGNQPQHF.

The chain joins TRBV6-5 to TRBJ2-1, with no clear D. V lost 0 bases and J 11 bases, leaving 17 bases between the germline ends. This CDR3 region has 15 residues. The germline CDR1 and CDR2 sequences are MNHEY and SVGAGI. The CDR3 is CASSYSLTESVKQFF. The CDR3 bases are TGTGCCAGCAGTTACTCCCTTACGGAGTCCGTCAAGCAGTTCTTC.

The chain couples TRBV13 to TRBJ1-1, with 10 bases fitting TRBD1. The CDR3 spans 17 residues. In germline, CDR1 is PRHDT, CDR2 FYEKMQ (reference sequence). Trimming took 1 base from V and 8 from J; bases not matched to a gene: 13. The CDR3 region has the DNA TGTGCCAGCAGCTTAGATAAAGGGACAGGGGTGGGTGCCGAAGCTTTCTTT. Protein sequence: CASSLDKGTGVGAEAFF.

CDR3: CASSRDRGRGYTF. The CDR3 nucleotides are TGTGCCAGCAGCCGGGACAGGGGGCGAGGCTACACCTTC. This chain connects TRBV12-3 or TRBV12-4 to TRBJ1-2; TRBD1 matches at 12 bases. The CDR3 has 13 residues. V gave up 6 bases and J gave up 8 bases; unmatched junction bases: 4.

The J gene is TRBJ2-5, the V gene TRBV11-2; 11 nucleotides agree with TRBD2. Unmatched junction bases numbered 3, after V lost 5 bases and J lost 10 bases. The CDR3 has 12 amino acids. CDR1 and CDR2 (germline): SGHAT, FQNNGV. The DNA for the CDR3 is TGTGCCAGCAGCCAGACTAGCGGGGTCCAGTACTTC. Its translation is CASSQTSGVQYF.

This rearrangement joins TRBV5-1 to TRBJ1-2; D call uncertain. The CDR3 runs 15 residues. V was trimmed by 4 bases and J by 0 bases, leaving 13 bases between them. Germline CDR1 reads SGHRS; CDR2 reads YFSETQ. The CDR3 nucleotides are TGCGCCAGCAGCCGTGGAGAAAACTCTAACTATGGCTACACCTTC. Translation gives CASSRGENSNYGYTF.

J is TRBJ1-1 and V is TRBV15, with a possible D match to TRBD1 (5 bases). V was pared by 4 bases and J by 3 bases, with 12 bases between. Germline lookup yields CDR1 LNHNV and CDR2 YYDKDF (reference sequence). CDR3 length: 14 residues. CDR3 coding DNA: TGTGCCACCAGCACAGGGTCGGCGCACACTGAAGCTTTCTTT. Translating it yields CATSTGSAHTEAFF.

This clone appeared a single time. The chain carries TRBV11-3 and TRBJ1-1, with D perhaps TRBD1 (6 bases). Trimming shortened V by 2 bases and J by 5 bases, and 12 bases separated the two germline ends. There are 14 residues in the CDR3. CDR1 is SGHNT, CDR2 YENEEA, per germline. CDR3 nucleotide sequence: TGTGCCAGCAGCTTAACGTCCGGGACAACTGAAGCTTTCTTT. This codes for CASSLTSGTTEAFF.